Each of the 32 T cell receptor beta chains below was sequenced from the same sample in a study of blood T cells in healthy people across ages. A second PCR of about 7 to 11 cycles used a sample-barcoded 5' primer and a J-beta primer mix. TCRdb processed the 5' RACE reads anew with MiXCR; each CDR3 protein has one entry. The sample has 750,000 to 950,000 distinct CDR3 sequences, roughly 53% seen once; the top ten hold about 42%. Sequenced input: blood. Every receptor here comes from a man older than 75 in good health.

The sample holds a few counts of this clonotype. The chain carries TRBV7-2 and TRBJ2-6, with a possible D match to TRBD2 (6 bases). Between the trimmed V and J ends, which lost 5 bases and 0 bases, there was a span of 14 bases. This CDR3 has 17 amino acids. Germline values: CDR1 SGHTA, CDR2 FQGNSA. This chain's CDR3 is CASSPEGTLSGANVLTF. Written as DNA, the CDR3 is TGTGCCAGCAGCCCGGAGGGCACCCTCTCTGGGGCCAACGTCCTGACTTTC. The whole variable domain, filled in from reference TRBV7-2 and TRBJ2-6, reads GAGVSQSPSNKVTEKGKDVELRCDPISGHTALYWYRQSLGQGLEFLIYFQGNSAPDKSGLPSDRFSAERTGGSVSTLTIQRTQQEDSAVYLCASSPEGTLSGANVLTFGAGSRLTVL.

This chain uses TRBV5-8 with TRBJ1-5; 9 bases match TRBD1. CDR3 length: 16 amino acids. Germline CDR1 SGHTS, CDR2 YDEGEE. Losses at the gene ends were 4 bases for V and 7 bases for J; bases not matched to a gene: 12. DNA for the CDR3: TGTGCCAGCAGCCTCGGCACAGGGGGCGCAGAACAGCCCCAGCATTTT. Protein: CASSLGTGGAEQPQHF. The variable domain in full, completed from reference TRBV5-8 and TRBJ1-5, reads EAGVTQSPTHLIKTRGQQATLRCSPISGHTSVYWYQQALGLGLQFLLWYDEGEERNRGNFPPRFSGRQFPNYSSELNVNALELEDSALYLCASSLGTGGAEQPQHFGDGTRLSIL.

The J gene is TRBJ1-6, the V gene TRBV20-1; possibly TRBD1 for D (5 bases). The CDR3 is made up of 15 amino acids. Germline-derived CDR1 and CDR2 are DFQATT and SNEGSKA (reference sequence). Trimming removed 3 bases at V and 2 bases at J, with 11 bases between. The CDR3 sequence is CSASAGVTYNSPLHF. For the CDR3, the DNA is TGCAGTGCTAGTGCGGGGGTAACCTATAATTCACCCCTCCACTTT.

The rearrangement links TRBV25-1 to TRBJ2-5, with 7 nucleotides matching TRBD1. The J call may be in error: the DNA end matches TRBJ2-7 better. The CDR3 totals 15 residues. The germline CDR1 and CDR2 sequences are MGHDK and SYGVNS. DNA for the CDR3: TGTGCCAGCAGTGAACCTGGCAGGGGGAGCAACGAGCAGTACTTC. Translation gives CASSEPGRGSNEQYF.

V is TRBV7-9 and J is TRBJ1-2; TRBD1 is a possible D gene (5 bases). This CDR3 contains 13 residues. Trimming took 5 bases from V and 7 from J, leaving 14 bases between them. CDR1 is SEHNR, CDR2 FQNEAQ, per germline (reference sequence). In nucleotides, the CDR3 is TGTGCCAGCAGCCAAGCGGGGGTTGGTGGCTACACCTTC. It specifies CASSQAGVGGYTF.

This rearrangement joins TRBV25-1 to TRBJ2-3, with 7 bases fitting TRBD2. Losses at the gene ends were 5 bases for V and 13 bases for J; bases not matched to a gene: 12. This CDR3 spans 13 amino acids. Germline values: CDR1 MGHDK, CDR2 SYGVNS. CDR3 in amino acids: CASSPGGYAGEYF. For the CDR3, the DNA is TGTGCCAGCAGTCCCGGGGGGTATGCCGGGGAGTATTTT. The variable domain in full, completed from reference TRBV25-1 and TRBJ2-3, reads EADIYQTPRYLVIGTGKKITLECSQTMGHDKMYWYQQDPGMELHLIHYSYGVNSTEKGDLSSESTVSRIRTEHFPLTLESARPSHTSQYLCASSPGGYAGEYFGPGTRLTVL.

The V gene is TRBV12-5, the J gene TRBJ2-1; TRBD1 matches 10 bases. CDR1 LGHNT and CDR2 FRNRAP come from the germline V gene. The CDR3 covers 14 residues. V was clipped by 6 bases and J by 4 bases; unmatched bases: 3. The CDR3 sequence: CASGPGQGYNEQFF. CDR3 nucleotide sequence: TGTGCTAGTGGACCGGGACAGGGGTACAATGAGCAGTTCTTC.

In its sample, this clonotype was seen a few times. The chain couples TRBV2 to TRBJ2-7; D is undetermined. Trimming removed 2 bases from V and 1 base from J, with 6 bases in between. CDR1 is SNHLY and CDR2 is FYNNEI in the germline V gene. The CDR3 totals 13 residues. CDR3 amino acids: CASSEWASYEQYF. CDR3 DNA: TGTGCCAGCAGTGAATGGGCGTCCTACGAGCAGTACTTC.

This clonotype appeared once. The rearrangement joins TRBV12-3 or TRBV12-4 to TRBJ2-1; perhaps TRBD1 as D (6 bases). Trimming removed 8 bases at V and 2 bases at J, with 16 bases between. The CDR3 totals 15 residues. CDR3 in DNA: TGTGCCAGCGCCGCAGGGGCCCCAGCCTACAATGAGCAGTTCTTC. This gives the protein CASAAGAPAYNEQFF.

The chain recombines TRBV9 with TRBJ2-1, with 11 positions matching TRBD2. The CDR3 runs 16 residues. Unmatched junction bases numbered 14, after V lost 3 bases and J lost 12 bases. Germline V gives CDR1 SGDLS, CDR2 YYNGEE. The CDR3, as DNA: TGTGCCAGCAGCGCGGGGGGGGGACTAGCGGTATTGGGGCAGTTCTTC. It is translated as CASSAGGGLAVLGQFF.

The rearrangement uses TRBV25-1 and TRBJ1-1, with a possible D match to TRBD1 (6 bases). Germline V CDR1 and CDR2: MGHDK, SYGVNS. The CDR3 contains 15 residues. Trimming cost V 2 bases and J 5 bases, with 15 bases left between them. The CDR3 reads CASSEGQGRWTEAFF. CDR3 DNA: TGTGCCAGCAGTGAAGGGCAGGGGCGCTGGACTGAAGCTTTCTTT.

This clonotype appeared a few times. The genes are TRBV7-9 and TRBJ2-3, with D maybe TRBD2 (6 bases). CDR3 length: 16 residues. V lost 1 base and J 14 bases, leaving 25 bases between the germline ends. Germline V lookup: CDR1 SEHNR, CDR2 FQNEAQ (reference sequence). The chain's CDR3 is CASSLGLVETLRYAYF. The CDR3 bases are TGTGCCAGCAGCTTAGGACTAGTCGAGACCCTCAGATACGCGTATTTT.

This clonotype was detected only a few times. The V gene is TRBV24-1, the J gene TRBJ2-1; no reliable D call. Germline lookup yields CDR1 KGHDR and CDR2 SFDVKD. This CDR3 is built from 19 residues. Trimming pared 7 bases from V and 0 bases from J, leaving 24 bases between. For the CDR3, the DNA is TGTGCCACCAGAGCTCCGAGACCCGCGCCGAAGAGCTCCTACAATGAGCAGTTCTTC. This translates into CATRAPRPAPKSSYNEQFF.

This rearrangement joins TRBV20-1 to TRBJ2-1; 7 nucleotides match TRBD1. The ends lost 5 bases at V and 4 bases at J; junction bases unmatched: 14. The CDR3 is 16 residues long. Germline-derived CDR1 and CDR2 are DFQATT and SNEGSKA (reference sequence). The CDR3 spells CSAPKPQTGEYNEQFF. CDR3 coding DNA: TGCAGTGCTCCCAAGCCGCAAACAGGGGAGTACAATGAGCAGTTCTTC.

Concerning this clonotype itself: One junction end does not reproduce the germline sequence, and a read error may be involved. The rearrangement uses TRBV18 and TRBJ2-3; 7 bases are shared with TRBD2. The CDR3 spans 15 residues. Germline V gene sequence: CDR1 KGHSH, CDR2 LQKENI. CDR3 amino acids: CASSRASGITDTQYF. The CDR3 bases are TGCGCCAGCTCACGAGCTAGCGGTATCACAGATACGCAGTATTTT.

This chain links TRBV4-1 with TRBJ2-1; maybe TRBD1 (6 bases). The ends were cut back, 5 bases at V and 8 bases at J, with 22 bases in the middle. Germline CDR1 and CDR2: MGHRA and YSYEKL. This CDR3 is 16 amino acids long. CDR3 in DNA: TGCGCCAGCAGCACGATGGGGACAAAACTCCGGGATGAGCAGTTCTTC. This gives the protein CASSTMGTKLRDEQFF.

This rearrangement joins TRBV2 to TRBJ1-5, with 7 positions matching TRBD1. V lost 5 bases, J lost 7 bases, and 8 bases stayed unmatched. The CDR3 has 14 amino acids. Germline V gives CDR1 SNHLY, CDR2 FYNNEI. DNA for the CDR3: TGTGCCAGCAGTACAGGGGAAGCGAGGCAGCCCCAGCATTTT. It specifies CASSTGEARQPQHF.

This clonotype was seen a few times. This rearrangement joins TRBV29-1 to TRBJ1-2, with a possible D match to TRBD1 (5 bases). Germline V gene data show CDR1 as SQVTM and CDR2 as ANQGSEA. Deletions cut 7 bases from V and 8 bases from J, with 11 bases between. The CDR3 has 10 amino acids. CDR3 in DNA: TGCAGCGCTGACAGTGAGGGCTACACCTTC. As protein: CSADSEGYTF.

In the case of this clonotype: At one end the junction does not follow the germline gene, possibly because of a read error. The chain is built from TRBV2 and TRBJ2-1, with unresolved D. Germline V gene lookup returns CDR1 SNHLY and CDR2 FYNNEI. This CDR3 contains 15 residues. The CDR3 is CASSPLAEIYNERFF. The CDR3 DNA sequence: TGTGCCAGCAGCCCCCTGGCGGAGATCTACAATGAGCGGTTCTTC.

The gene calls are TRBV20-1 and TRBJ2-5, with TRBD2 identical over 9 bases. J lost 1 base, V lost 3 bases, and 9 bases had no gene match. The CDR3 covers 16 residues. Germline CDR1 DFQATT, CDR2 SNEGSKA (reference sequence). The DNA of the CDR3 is TGCAGTGCTAGCTCGTTCTCTAGCGGGATCCAAGAGACCCAGTACTTC. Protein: CSASSFSSGIQETQYF.

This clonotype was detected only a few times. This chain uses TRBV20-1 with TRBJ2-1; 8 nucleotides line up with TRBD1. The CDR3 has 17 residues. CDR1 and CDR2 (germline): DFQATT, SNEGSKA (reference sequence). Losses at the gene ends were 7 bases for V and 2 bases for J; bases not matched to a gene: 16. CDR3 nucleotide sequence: TGCAGTGTCTTCCAAATGGGCAGGGGGCCCGCCTACAATGAGCAGTTCTTC. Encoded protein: CSVFQMGRGPAYNEQFF.

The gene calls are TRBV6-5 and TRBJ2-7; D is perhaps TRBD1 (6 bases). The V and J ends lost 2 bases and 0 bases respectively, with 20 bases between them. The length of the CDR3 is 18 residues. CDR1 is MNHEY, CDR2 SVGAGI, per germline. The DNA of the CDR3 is TGTGCCAGCAGTTACACCTTAACAGGGCGCTCGAGCTCCTACGAGCAGTACTTC. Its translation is CASSYTLTGRSSSYEQYF.

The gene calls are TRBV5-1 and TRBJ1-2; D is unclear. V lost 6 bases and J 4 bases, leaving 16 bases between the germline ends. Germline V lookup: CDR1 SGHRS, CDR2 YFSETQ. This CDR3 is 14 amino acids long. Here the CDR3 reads CASKFGSVSYGYTF. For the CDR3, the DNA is TGCGCCAGCAAGTTCGGATCGGTTAGCTATGGCTACACCTTC.

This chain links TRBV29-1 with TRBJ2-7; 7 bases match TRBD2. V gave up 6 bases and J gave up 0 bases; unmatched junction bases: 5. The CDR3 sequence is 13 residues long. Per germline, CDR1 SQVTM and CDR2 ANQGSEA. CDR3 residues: CSVRGRASYEQYF. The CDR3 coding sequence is TGCAGCGTCCGGGGGAGGGCCTCCTACGAGCAGTACTTC.

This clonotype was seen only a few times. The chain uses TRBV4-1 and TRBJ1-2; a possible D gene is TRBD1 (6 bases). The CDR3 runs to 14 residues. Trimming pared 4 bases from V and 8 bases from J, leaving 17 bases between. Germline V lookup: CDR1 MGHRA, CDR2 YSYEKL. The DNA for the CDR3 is TGCGCCAGCAGCCCGACTCAGGGGATTAGAGGCTACACCTTC. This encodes CASSPTQGIRGYTF.

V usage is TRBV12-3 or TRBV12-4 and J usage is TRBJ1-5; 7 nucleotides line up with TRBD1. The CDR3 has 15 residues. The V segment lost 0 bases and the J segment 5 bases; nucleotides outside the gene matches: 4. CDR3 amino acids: CASSLAGGADQPQHF. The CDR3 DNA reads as TGTGCCAGCAGTTTAGCAGGGGGCGCGGATCAGCCCCAGCATTTT.

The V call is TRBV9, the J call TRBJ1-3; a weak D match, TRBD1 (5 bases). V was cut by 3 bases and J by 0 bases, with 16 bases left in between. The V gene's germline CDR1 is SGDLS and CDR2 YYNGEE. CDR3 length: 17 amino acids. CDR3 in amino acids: CASSGLRDGLSGNTIYF. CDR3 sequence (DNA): TGTGCCAGCAGCGGACTCCGGGACGGCCTCTCTGGAAACACCATATATTTT.

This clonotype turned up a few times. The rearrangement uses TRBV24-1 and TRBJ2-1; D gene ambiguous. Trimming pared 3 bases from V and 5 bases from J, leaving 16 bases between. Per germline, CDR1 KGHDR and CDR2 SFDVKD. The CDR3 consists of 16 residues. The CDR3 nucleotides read TGTGCCACCAGTGATCCGCTAGGGCAGCTCAACAATGAGCAGTTCTTC. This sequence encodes CATSDPLGQLNNEQFF.

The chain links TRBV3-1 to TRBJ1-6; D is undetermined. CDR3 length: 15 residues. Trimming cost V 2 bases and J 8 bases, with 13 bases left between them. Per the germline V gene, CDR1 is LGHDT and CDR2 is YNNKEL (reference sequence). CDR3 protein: CASSQHAGGDSPLHF. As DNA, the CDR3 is TGTGCCAGCAGCCAACATGCCGGAGGAGATTCACCCCTCCACTTT. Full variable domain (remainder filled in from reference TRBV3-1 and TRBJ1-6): DTAVSQTPKYLVTQMGNDKSIKCEQNLGHDTMYWYKQDSKKFLKIMFSYNNKELIINETVPNRFSPKSPDKAHLNLHINSLELGDSAVYFCASSQHAGGDSPLHFGNGTRLTVT.

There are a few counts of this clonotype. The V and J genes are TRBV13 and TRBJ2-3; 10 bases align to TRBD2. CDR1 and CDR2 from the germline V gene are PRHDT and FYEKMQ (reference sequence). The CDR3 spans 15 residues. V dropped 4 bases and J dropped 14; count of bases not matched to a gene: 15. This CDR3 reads CASSSRTSGNRYAYF. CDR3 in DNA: TGTGCCAGCAGCTCGAGGACTAGCGGAAACAGATACGCGTATTTT.

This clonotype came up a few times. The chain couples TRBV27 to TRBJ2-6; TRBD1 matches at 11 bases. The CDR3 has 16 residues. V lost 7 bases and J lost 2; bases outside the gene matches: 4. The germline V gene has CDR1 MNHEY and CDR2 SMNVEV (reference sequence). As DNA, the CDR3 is TGTGCCAGCAAGGGACAGGGGGATACTGGGGCCAACGTCCTGACTTTC. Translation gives CASKGQGDTGANVLTF.

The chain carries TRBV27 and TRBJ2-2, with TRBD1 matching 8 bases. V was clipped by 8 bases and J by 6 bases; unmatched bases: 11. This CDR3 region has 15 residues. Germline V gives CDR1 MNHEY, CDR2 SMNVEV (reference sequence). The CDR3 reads CASLPQGAVSGELFF. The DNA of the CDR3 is TGTGCCAGCCTCCCCCAGGGGGCTGTGTCCGGGGAGCTGTTTTTT.